The T cell receptor beta chain under discussion was sequenced for a study of radiation and T cells in renal cell carcinoma. Overall study findings and caveats: Top tumor clonotypes rose in blood 2 weeks post-radiation, then contracted.

Repertoires were generated with immunoSEQ multiplex PCR, while TCRdb's copy carries only in-frame clones and drops some. The table has 80,000 or so clones, 70% to 90% seen once; the top ten hold approximately 6.2%. CDR3 length: 15 residues. The ends lost 0 bases at V and 2 bases at J; junction bases unmatched: 4. In germline, CDR1 is ENHRY, CDR2 SYGVKD. About this clone itself: Its target is unknown.

The time point: blood 4 weeks post-SBRT, at nephrectomy. This sample's treatment: 15 Gy SBRT to primary tumor, nephrectomy 4 weeks later. Nephrectomy followed 15 Gy stereotactic body radiation by 4 weeks. Blood was sampled at baseline, 2 weeks and 4 weeks after SBRT. V usage is TRBV10-3 and J usage is TRBJ2-7; 7 bases are a match to TRBD1. This receptor was taken from a woman between 65 and 79 years old with renal cell carcinoma. Specimen: blood, collected from a patient whose treatment included radiotherapy and nephrectomy. CDR3 bases: TGTGCCATCAGTGAGTCCTTTGGGACAGCCTACGAGCAGTACTTC. It codes for CAISESFGTAYEQYF.